This T cell receptor (beta chain) appears in the sequencing data of a study of OX40 agonist ivuxolimab in advanced cancers. On the study more broadly: Every 2 weeks, patients received ivuxolimab intravenously, dosed at 0.01 to 10 mg/kg. Anti-PD-1, anti-PD-L1 or anti-CTLA-4 therapy given earlier was allowed, and around 40% had some.

Study-wide results and caveats: No antigen was identified for the clonally expanded peripheral T cells.

Repertoires were generated with immunoSEQ multiplex PCR, while TCRdb's copy carries only in-frame clones and drops some. In the table there are 30,000 to 40,000 clones, around 90% of which are singletons. This clone was detected only once. Its antigen is not identified. The CDR3 is 14 amino acids. V dropped 2 bases and J dropped 6 bases, with 14 bases sitting between them. In germline, CDR1 is SGHTA, CDR2 FQGNSA. This rearrangement joins TRBV7-2 to TRBJ2-7; either TRBD1 or TRBD2 may supply D (5 bases each). This sequence was found in an adult with an advanced solid tumor such as melanoma, head and neck, liver or kidney cancer. The specimen was CD4+ or CD8+ T cells sorted from blood, collected in a trial of the OX40 agonist ivuxolimab. The CDR3 DNA sequence: TGTGCCAGCAGCTTAACGCCGGGGCAGGGCGAGCAGTACTTC. It is translated as CASSLTPGQGEQYF. Variable domain in full (rest from reference TRBV7-2 and TRBJ2-7): GAGVSQSPSNKVTEKGKDVELRCDPISGHTALYWYRQSLGQGLEFLIYFQGNSAPDKSGLPSDRFSAERTGGSVSTLTIQRTQQEDSAVYLCASSLTPGQGEQYFGPGTRLTVT.